This T cell receptor (beta chain) was captured by sequencing in a study of T-cell reconstitution after alpha-beta-depleted transplantation in children. The V gene's germline CDR1 is SGHTA and CDR2 FQGNSA. CDR3 length equals 14 residues. Trimming removed 1 base from V and 3 bases from J, with 10 bases in between. A library of TCRbeta sequences, prepared with unique molecular identifiers, was generated. TCRdb reprocessed the PCR reads with MiXCR, giving one entry per CDR3 protein. Here the sample spans about 240,000 distinct CDR3 sequences, 20% to 30% being singletons. The clonotype was recovered from a girl aged 2 to 10 with Fanconi anemia, due to receive a stem cell transplant. The starting material was PBMCs, obtained before TCRalphabeta/CD19-depleted stem cell transplant. The V and J genes are TRBV7-2 and TRBJ2-7; D ambiguous. The CDR3 loop reads CASSLVGWGYEQYF. The CDR3 DNA reads TGTGCCAGCAGCTTAGTAGGGTGGGGCTACGAGCAGTACTTC.